Following are 25 T cell receptor beta chains from one sample sequenced in a study of cytomegalovirus exposure and HLA in healthy donors. The PCR was carried out with 60 Vbeta primers and 13 Jbeta primers. The protocol was immunoSEQ multiplex PCR, while the TCRdb copy is restricted to in-frame clones and leaves out a portion. The table records more than 50,000 clones, more than 70% of them present only once. What was sequenced was PBMCs. These receptors came from a man in his fifties in good health and CMV-seropositive.

The chain combines TRBV12-5 with TRBJ2-7; D not resolved. Trimming removed 0 bases at V and 4 bases at J, with 16 bases between. Germline assignment: CDR1 LGHNT and CDR2 FRNRAP. The CDR3 totals 16 residues. CDR3 amino acids: CASGLVQSSGIYEQYF. The CDR3 nucleotides read TGTGCTAGTGGTTTGGTGCAATCTTCCGGTATTTACGAGCAGTACTTC.

This clone was seen only once. V gene TRBV7-9 combines with J gene TRBJ1-2, with D possibly being TRBD1 (6 bases). Germline V lookup: CDR1 SEHNR, CDR2 FQNEAQ (reference sequence). This CDR3 comprises 16 residues. With 9 bases removed from V and 6 bases from J, the gap between germline ends came to 26 bases. The CDR3 coding sequence is TGTGCCAGGGGAGATTCTAAGGGGGATAAGGGCCATGGCTACACCTTC. Its translation: CARGDSKGDKGHGYTF.

This chain joins TRBV6-1 and TRBJ1-3, with unresolved D. This CDR3 has 14 residues. Trimming took 4 bases from V and 0 from J, leaving 7 bases between them. From germline, CDR1 is MNHNS and CDR2 SASEGT. The CDR3 DNA is TGTGCCAGCAGTGGCCCAGTCTCTGGAAACACCATATATTTT. This gives the protein CASSGPVSGNTIYF.

With regard to this clone: One end of the junction does not line up with germline, which may come from a read error. The chain has TRBV6-6 and TRBJ2-7; 9 bases align to TRBD2. Germline CDR1 and CDR2: MNHNY and SVGAGI (reference sequence). This CDR3 spans 15 amino acids. The CDR3 nucleotides are TGTGCCAGCAGTCACTCGACTAGCGGTGCCTACGAGCAGTACTTC. Translation: CASSHSTSGAYEQYF.

Regarding this clone: The sample has other DNA sequences that encode this CDR3 too. This chain joins TRBV12-5 and TRBJ1-4; tentative D call: TRBD1 (6 bases). The V gene's germline CDR1 is LGHNT and CDR2 FRNRAP. The V and J ends lost 5 bases and 12 bases respectively, with 16 bases between them. The CDR3 is 13 amino acids. The CDR3 sequence is CASGIAGTRELFF. CDR3 nucleotide sequence: TGTGCTAGTGGTATCGCCGGGACACGGGAACTGTTTTTT.

This clone came up a few times. The gene calls are TRBV19 and TRBJ2-1, with no clear D. CDR1 and CDR2 (germline): LNHDA, SQIVND (reference sequence). Deletions cut 2 bases from V and 2 bases from J, with 13 bases between. The length of the CDR3 is 16 residues. The CDR3 here is CASSITPRVPYNEQFF. CDR3 DNA: TGTGCCAGTAGTATAACCCCCCGGGTACCCTACAATGAGCAGTTCTTC.

CDR3: CASGLALRTSGETQYF. In nucleotides, the CDR3 is TGTGCTAGTGGTTTGGCGCTCCGAACTAGCGGGGAGACCCAGTACTTC. The chain joins TRBV12-5 to TRBJ2-5; 9 bases map to TRBD2. The J segment lost 5 bases and the V segment lost 1 base, leaving 8 bases of the junction unmatched. The CDR3 covers 16 residues. Germline values: CDR1 LGHNT, CDR2 FRNRAP.

This clone has a single count. The CDR3 sequence is CASSYSQENYGYTF. In DNA, the CDR3 is TGTGCCAGCAGTTACTCACAGGAAAACTATGGCTACACCTTC. This chain links TRBV28 with TRBJ1-2; perhaps TRBD1 as D (5 bases). The CDR3 runs to 14 residues. The germline V gene has CDR1 MDHEN and CDR2 SYDVKM. Trimming cost V 4 bases and J 2 bases, with 11 bases left between them.

The chain joins TRBV19 to TRBJ2-2; the match to TRBD1 covers 11 bases. Germline CDR1 LNHDA, CDR2 SQIVND (reference sequence). Unmatched junction bases numbered 5, after V lost 7 bases and J lost 4 bases. The CDR3 runs 15 residues. The DNA for the CDR3 is TGTGCCAGTACCAGGACAGGGGGCGTCACCGGGGAGCTGTTTTTT. Its translation: CASTRTGGVTGELFF.

This clone was detected only a few times. The chain recombines TRBV5-4 with TRBJ1-5; a possible D gene is TRBD1 (6 bases). The V end lost 4 bases, the J end lost 0 bases, and 14 bases lay between the germline ends. The germline CDR1 and CDR2 sequences are SGHNT and YYREEE (reference sequence). There are 16 residues in the CDR3. The CDR3 DNA reads TGTGCCAGCAGCACGGACAGTGGGTTTAGCAATCAGCCCCAGCATTTT. Its translation is CASSTDSGFSNQPQHF.

The chain links TRBV30 to TRBJ1-3, with TRBD1 matching over 8 bases. The CDR3 is 13 residues long. Germline V gives CDR1 GTSNPN, CDR2 SVGIG (reference sequence). With V trimmed by 5 bases and J by 9 bases, 9 bases remained unmatched. CDR3 loop: CAWPTGTGGTIYF. The CDR3 DNA reads TGTGCCTGGCCGACCGGGACAGGAGGCACCATATATTTT. The whole variable domain, remainder taken from reference TRBV30 and TRBJ1-3, is SQTIHQWPATLVQPVGSPLSLECTVEGTSNPNLYWYRQAAGRGLQLLFYSVGIGQISSEVPQNLSASRPQDRQFILSSKKLLLSDSGFYLCAWPTGTGGTIYFGEGSWLTVV.

Notes on this clone: The conserved final phenylalanine or tryptophan is absent from the CDR3, which likely points to a read error. The gene calls are TRBV30 and TRBJ2-2; D unresolved. Germline V CDR1 and CDR2: GTSNPN, SVGIG (reference sequence). This CDR3 has 14 amino acids. The germline V and J ends were trimmed by 0 bases and 5 bases, with 10 bases remaining between them. The CDR3 sequence: CAWSVRSRTGELFV. CDR3 nucleotide sequence: TGTGCCTGGAGTGTACGGTCAAGGACCGGGGAGCTGTTTGTT.

The sample holds a few counts of this clone. The J gene is TRBJ2-1, the V gene TRBV18; 8 bases agree with TRBD2. The V gene's germline CDR1 is KGHSH and CDR2 LQKENI. This CDR3 contains 16 residues. V was pared by 1 base and J by 10 bases, with 12 bases of the junction left unmatched. The DNA for the CDR3 is TGTGCCAGCTCACCACGGGACGGGGGGGCGATACACGAGCAGTTCTTC. This translates into CASSPRDGGAIHEQFF.

This clone occurred a few times. J is TRBJ1-5 and V is TRBV6-6; 9 bases match TRBD1. Germline V gene data show CDR1 as MNHNY and CDR2 as SVGAGI (reference sequence). The ends lost 4 bases at V and 4 bases at J; junction bases unmatched: 8. The CDR3 totals 16 residues. The CDR3 DNA follows: TGTGCCAGCAGTTTCAGGACAGGGGAAGGAAATCAGCCCCAGCATTTT. Its protein is CASSFRTGEGNQPQHF.

The chain carries TRBV7-7 and TRBJ2-5, with D perhaps matching TRBD2 (6 bases). V was clipped by 0 bases and J by 3 bases, with 20 bases between them. The CDR3 is 18 residues long. Per germline, CDR1 SSHAT and CDR2 FNYEAQ (reference sequence). The CDR3 DNA reads as TGTGCCAGCAGCTTAGCGCGGGGCCGAGGGAGCTTAGAAGAGACCCAGTACTTC. It translates to CASSLARGRGSLEETQYF.

This chain links TRBV5-4 with TRBJ2-1; 9 bases line up with TRBD2. Losses at the gene ends were 4 bases for V and 2 bases for J; bases not matched to a gene: 7. The CDR3 is made up of 16 amino acids. The germline V gene encodes CDR1 SGHNT and CDR2 YYREEE (reference sequence). CDR3 coding DNA: TGTGCCAGCAGCCATCGCCTAGCGGGGACCTACAATGAGCAGTTCTTC. It yields the protein CASSHRLAGTYNEQFF. The variable domain in full, completed from reference TRBV5-4 and TRBJ2-1, reads ETGVTQSPTHLIKTRGQQVTLRCSSQSGHNTVSWYQQALGQGPQFIFQYYREEENGRGNFPPRFSGLQFPNYSSELNVNALELDDSALYLCASSHRLAGTYNEQFFGPGTRLTVL.

The gene calls are TRBV9 and TRBJ2-7, with D possibly matching TRBD2 (5 bases). V dropped 4 bases and J dropped 0 bases, with 11 bases sitting between them. Germline loops: CDR1 SGDLS, CDR2 YYNGEE. The CDR3 runs to 14 residues. CDR3: CASSLGAGSYEQYF. CDR3 sequence (DNA): TGTGCCAGCAGCCTAGGCGCGGGCTCCTACGAGCAGTACTTC.

The chain recombines TRBV7-9 with TRBJ2-1; 13 positions agree with TRBD2. This CDR3 has 16 amino acids. V shed 6 bases, J shed 1 base, and the junction held 3 bases outside the gene matches. Germline values: CDR1 SEHNR, CDR2 FQNEAQ (reference sequence). DNA of the CDR3: TGTGCCAGCAGTCCGACTAGCGGGGGGTCCTACAATGAGCAGTTCTTC. This sequence encodes CASSPTSGGSYNEQFF. The full variable domain, its missing parts supplied by reference TRBV7-9 and TRBJ2-1, is DTGVSQNPRHKITKRGQNVTFRCDPISEHNRLYWYRQTLGQGPEFLTYFQNEAQLEKSRLLSDRFSAERPKGSFSTLEIQRTEQGDSAMYLCASSPTSGGSYNEQFFGPGTRLTVL.

The chain uses TRBV29-1 and TRBJ2-1; possible D gene TRBD1, 6 bases. Trimming shortened V by 3 bases and J by 7 bases, and 31 bases separated the two germline ends. The CDR3 extends over 19 amino acids. CDR1 is SQVTM and CDR2 is ANQGSEA in the germline V gene. CDR3 sequence: CSVDHPAATGIRSWNEQFF. The DNA for the CDR3 is TGCAGCGTTGACCACCCGGCGGCGACAGGCATTAGGTCGTGGAATGAGCAGTTCTTC.

There are a few counts of this clone. The rearrangement uses TRBV7-2 and TRBJ2-6, with D possibly being TRBD2 (6 bases). CDR1 and CDR2 (germline): SGHTA, FQGNSA. The CDR3 extends over 13 amino acids. V gave up 5 bases and J gave up 6 bases, with 8 bases separating them. The chain's CDR3 is CASSPGLANVLTF. The CDR3 DNA is TGTGCCAGCAGCCCGGGACTGGCCAACGTCCTGACTTTC.

This sequence joins TRBV9 and TRBJ2-7; 9 bases match TRBD1. With 4 bases clipped from V and 3 bases from J, the junction kept 5 bases outside the gene matches. Germline CDR1 SGDLS, CDR2 YYNGEE. The CDR3 has 14 amino acids. This CDR3 reads CASSPGQGYYEQYF. For the CDR3, the DNA is TGTGCCAGCAGCCCGGGACAGGGTTACTACGAGCAGTACTTC.

This clone was seen only a few times. For the CDR3, the DNA is TGTGCCACCAGCAGAGATGGCCAGATTATGTTTTTT. Residues: CATSRDGQIMFF. The J gene is TRBJ1-4, the V gene TRBV15; D is undetermined. CDR1 and CDR2 (germline): LNHNV, YYDKDF (reference sequence). The CDR3 runs to 12 residues. The germline V and J ends were trimmed by 0 bases and 15 bases, with 11 bases remaining between them.

The chain couples TRBV5-1 to TRBJ2-7; D might be TRBD1 (5 bases). CDR1 and CDR2 (germline): SGHRS, YFSETQ. This CDR3 region has 13 residues. Trimming left V 0 bases short and J 4 bases short, with 8 bases between. As DNA, the CDR3 is TGCGCCAGCAGCTTGGGGGGCCGGTACGAGCAGTACTTC. This translates into CASSLGGRYEQYF.

The rearrangement uses TRBV7-6 and TRBJ1-2, with 8 bases matching TRBD1. The CDR3 spans 14 residues. Germline values: CDR1 SGHVS, CDR2 FNYEAQ. The trim removed 2 bases at V and 7 bases at J, leaving 6 bases unmatched. The CDR3 reads CASSLPDRASGYTF. CDR3 coding DNA: TGTGCCAGCAGCTTACCGGACAGGGCGTCTGGCTACACCTTC.

The chain recombines TRBV7-2 with TRBJ1-2; D remains unclear. Deletions cut 1 base from V and 1 base from J, with 4 bases between. This CDR3 comprises 13 residues. Germline CDR1 and CDR2: SGHTA and FQGNSA. The CDR3 DNA reads TGTGCCAGCAGCTTAGACAGTAACTATGGCTACACCTTC. Translation gives CASSLDSNYGYTF.